These 23 T cell receptor beta chains share one sample of origin, sequenced in a study of CD8+ T cells in alopecia areata. After isolation, RNA underwent reverse transcription to generate cDNA as the sequencing template. Using immunoSEQ multiplex PCR, the repertoire was profiled, and TCRdb retains in-frame clones only, with some absent. The table records fewer than 250,000 clones, roughly three fifths of them present only once. Specified treatment: oral pan-JAK inhibitor, 5-10 mg twice daily. This sample comprised CD4+ T cells sorted from blood, obtained at week 4, from a patient treated with tofacitinib. The receptor set was obtained from a human donor with alopecia areata.

V gene TRBV5-4 combines with J gene TRBJ1-2; TRBD1 matches 7 bases. Germline V gene data show CDR1 as SGHNT and CDR2 as YYREEE (reference sequence). The CDR3 is 16 residues long. Trimming took 4 bases from V and 2 from J; bases not matched to a gene: 11. The CDR3 region is CASSARQGLGNYGYTF. The CDR3 DNA is TGTGCCAGCAGCGCTAGACAGGGCCTGGGGAACTATGGCTACACCTTC.

The J gene is TRBJ2-3, the V gene TRBV4-2; perhaps TRBD2 as D (5 bases). V gave up 1 base and J gave up 4 bases, with 9 bases separating them. This CDR3 has 14 residues. Germline loops: CDR1 LGHNA, CDR2 YNFKEQ. The DNA for the CDR3 is TGTGCCAGCAGCCAAGCCCTAGCCGCAGATACGCAGTATTTT. It codes for CASSQALAADTQYF.

Notes on this clone: An end of the junction does not agree with germline; a read error may underlie this. The chain couples TRBV30 to TRBJ1-1, with D hard to call. Germline V gene lookup returns CDR1 GTSNPN and CDR2 SVGIG (reference sequence). This CDR3 contains 12 residues. The CDR3 sequence: CAWSVQITEASF. The DNA of the CDR3 is TGTGCCTGGAGTGTACAAATCACTGAAGCTTCCTTT.

The chain has TRBV18 and TRBJ1-4; D is unclear. Germline loops: CDR1 KGHSH, CDR2 LQKENI. Trimming took off 6 bases at V and 8 bases at J, with 13 bases between the two ends. The CDR3 is 13 amino acids. The CDR3 protein is CASSPGRGEKLFF. The CDR3 bases are TGTGCCAGCTCGCCCGGACGCGGGGAAAAACTGTTTTTT.

CDR3 nucleotide sequence: TGTGCCAGCACCGGGACAGGGGGACAGCCCCAGCATTTT. Residues: CASTGTGGQPQHF. The chain combines TRBV2 with TRBJ1-5, with TRBD1 matching over 11 bases. This CDR3 is 13 amino acids long. V trimming: 7 bases; J trimming: 7 bases; junction bases outside the gene matches: 3. Looked up from germline, CDR1 is SNHLY and CDR2 is FYNNEI.

The chain has TRBV18 and TRBJ2-5, with a weak D call TRBD2 (5 bases). Germline V gives CDR1 KGHSH, CDR2 LQKENI. This CDR3 is 12 amino acids long. The V end was cut by 3 bases, the J end by 5 bases, with 7 bases between. The CDR3 DNA follows: TGTGCCAGCTCACCTTGGAGGGAGACCCAGTACTTC. This translates into CASSPWRETQYF.

This chain links TRBV4-1 with TRBJ2-5; D uncertain. Looked up from germline, CDR1 is MGHRA and CDR2 is YSYEKL. This CDR3 comprises 14 residues. Deletions cut 0 bases from V and 1 base from J, with 6 bases between. CDR3 in amino acids: CASSQDLTQETQYF. The CDR3 region has the DNA TGCGCCAGCAGCCAAGATTTGACCCAAGAGACCCAGTACTTC.

This clone was recorded a few times. The chain couples TRBV27 to TRBJ2-1; D may be TRBD1 (5 bases). CDR1 MNHEY and CDR2 SMNVEV come from the germline V gene (reference sequence). The CDR3 totals 19 residues. The V gene lost 2 bases and the J gene lost 1 base, with 21 bases spanning the gap. The chain's CDR3 is CASSLGARTLGGSYNEQFF. DNA for the CDR3: TGTGCCAGCAGTTTAGGGGCCAGGACGTTAGGTGGTTCCTACAATGAGCAGTTCTTC.

Points on this clone: The same CDR3 arises from other DNA sequences in this sample as well. The rearrangement links TRBV30 to TRBJ2-3; D is unresolved. From germline, CDR1 is GTSNPN and CDR2 SVGIG (reference sequence). Trimming left V 0 bases short and J 5 bases short, with 3 bases between. This CDR3 has 11 residues. This CDR3 reads CAWSVRDTQYF. As DNA, the CDR3 is TGTGCCTGGAGTGTACGAGATACGCAGTATTTT.

The J gene is TRBJ2-7, the V gene TRBV13; 10 nucleotides match TRBD1. CDR1 and CDR2 from the germline V gene are PRHDT and FYEKMQ (reference sequence). CDR3 length: 14 amino acids. With 5 bases clipped from V and 5 bases from J, the junction kept 6 bases outside the gene matches. Written as DNA, the CDR3 is TGTGCCAGCAGCCCACCGGGACAGGGGCACGAGCAGTACTTC. Encoded protein: CASSPPGQGHEQYF.

J is TRBJ2-7 and V is TRBV7-8; D remains ambiguous. The CDR3 covers 13 residues. Per the germline V gene, CDR1 is SGHVS and CDR2 is FQNEAQ. Trimming shortened V by 3 bases and J by 3 bases, and 9 bases separated the two germline ends. Written as DNA, the CDR3 is TGTGCCAGCAGCTTCACTTTCCTCTACGAGCAGTACTTC. This gives the protein CASSFTFLYEQYF.

The chain joins TRBV30 to TRBJ2-5; D not resolved. CDR1 is GTSNPN and CDR2 is SVGIG in the germline V gene (reference sequence). CDR3 length equals 13 residues. Deletions cut 0 bases from V and 4 bases from J, with 9 bases between. CDR3 nucleotide sequence: TGTGCCTGGAGTGTACGTGGCTTAGAGACCCAGTACTTC. It yields the protein CAWSVRGLETQYF.

This clone occurred once. This sequence joins TRBV29-1 and TRBJ2-1; D remains unclear. Germline CDR1 reads SQVTM; CDR2 reads ANQGSEA. This CDR3 region has 9 residues. Trimming left V 3 bases short and J 10 bases short, with 4 bases between. The chain's CDR3 is CSVDQEQFF. CDR3 in DNA: TGCAGCGTTGACCAGGAGCAGTTCTTC.

The chain combines TRBV2 with TRBJ2-7; the match to TRBD2 covers 8 bases. The J segment lost 5 bases and the V segment lost 3 bases, leaving 6 bases of the junction unmatched. The CDR3 is 14 residues long. Germline lookup yields CDR1 SNHLY and CDR2 FYNNEI. CDR3 nucleotides: TGTGCCAGCAGTGACGGGGGGGTGCCCCACGAGCAGTACTTC. Amino acids: CASSDGGVPHEQYF.

A single count supports this clone. V gene TRBV2 combines with J gene TRBJ2-3; 7 bases are shared with TRBD1. Germline V gives CDR1 SNHLY, CDR2 FYNNEI. Trimming at V came to 6 bases and at J to 2 bases, leaving 5 bases not matched to a gene. This CDR3 spans 14 amino acids. CDR3 sequence (DNA): TGTGCCAGCAGGGTGGGACAGTCCACAGATACGCAGTATTTT. It codes for CASRVGQSTDTQYF.

This chain uses TRBV21-1 with TRBJ1-5; the table names TRBD1, a call not compared with the DNA. TRBV21-1 has pseudogene status. This CDR3 is 13 amino acids long. CDR3 amino acids: CASSKSWAQPQHF. CDR3 coding DNA: TGTGCCAGCAGCAAATCTTGGGCCCAGCCCCAGCATTTT.

The chain carries TRBV21-1 and TRBJ1-5. TRBV21-1 is tagged as a pseudogene. The length of the CDR3 is 16 residues. The CDR3 spells CASSPTARGSNQPQHF. CDR3 DNA sequence: TGTGCCAGCAGCCCCACGGCGAGAGGCAGCAATCAGCCCCAGCATTTT.

The chain links TRBV11-2 to TRBJ1-1, with D perhaps TRBD1 (5 bases). The CDR3 sequence is 16 residues long. The V and J ends lost 1 base and 4 bases respectively, with 16 bases between them. From germline, CDR1 is SGHAT and CDR2 FQNNGV. The CDR3 sequence is CASSLGRGGYTTEAFF. The CDR3, as DNA: TGTGCCAGCAGCTTAGGGCGGGGGGGGTATACCACTGAAGCTTTCTTT.

The chain links TRBV6-1 to TRBJ2-7, with a tentative D call TRBD1 (5 bases). The germline CDR1 and CDR2 sequences are MNHNS and SASEGT. The CDR3 loop spans 16 amino acids. Deletions cut 0 bases from V and 2 bases from J, with 14 bases between. DNA for the CDR3: TGTGCCAGCAGTGAAGCGCCATCGACAGTCGCCTACGAGCAGTACTTC. It codes for CASSEAPSTVAYEQYF.

J is TRBJ2-1 and V is TRBV2; D is ambiguous. Germline V lookup: CDR1 SNHLY, CDR2 FYNNEI. Trimming cost V 7 bases and J 0 bases, with 13 bases left between them. This CDR3 region has 15 residues. CDR3 DNA: TGTGCCAGCATGAGAGCAACAAACTCCTACAATGAGCAGTTCTTC. Protein: CASMRATNSYNEQFF.

This clone came up a few times. The chain carries TRBV5-1 and TRBJ1-2; 8 nucleotides agree with TRBD1. The V gene end was trimmed by 4 bases and the J gene end by 8 bases; junction bases not matched to a gene: 10. CDR1 is SGHRS and CDR2 is YFSETQ in the germline V gene. The CDR3 is 14 amino acids. Here the CDR3 reads CASSDQGQAAGYTF. The CDR3 DNA sequence: TGCGCCAGCAGCGACCAGGGACAGGCGGCAGGCTACACCTTC.

The V and J genes are TRBV18 and TRBJ1-5; D gene uncertain. V lost 5 bases, J lost 7 bases, and 12 bases lay in between. Germline assignment: CDR1 KGHSH and CDR2 LQKENI. The length of the CDR3 is 13 residues. The DNA of the CDR3 is TGTGCCAGCTCATCTGGGGTGAGCCAGCCCCAGCATTTT. Its protein product is CASSSGVSQPQHF.

The chain has TRBV10-3 and TRBJ2-7, with 8 bases matching TRBD2. The junction had 12 bases not matched to a gene; V was cut back by 8 bases and J by 3 bases. The CDR3 totals 15 residues. The V gene's germline CDR1 is ENHRY and CDR2 SYGVKD. Here the CDR3 reads CAIAGGAGAHYEQYF. The CDR3 DNA follows: TGTGCCATCGCGGGGGGAGCGGGAGCTCACTACGAGCAGTACTTC.